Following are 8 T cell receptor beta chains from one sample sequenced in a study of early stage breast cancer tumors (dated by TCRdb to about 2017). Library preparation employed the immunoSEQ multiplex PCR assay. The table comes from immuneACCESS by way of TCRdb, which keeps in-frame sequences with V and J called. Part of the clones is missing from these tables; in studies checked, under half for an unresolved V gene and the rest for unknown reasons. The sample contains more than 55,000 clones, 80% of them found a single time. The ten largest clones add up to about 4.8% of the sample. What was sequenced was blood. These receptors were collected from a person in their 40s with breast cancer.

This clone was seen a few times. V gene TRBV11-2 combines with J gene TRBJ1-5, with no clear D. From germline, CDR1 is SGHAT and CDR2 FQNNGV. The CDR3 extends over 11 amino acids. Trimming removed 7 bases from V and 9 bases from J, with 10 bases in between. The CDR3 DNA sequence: TGTGCCAGCACCTCGAGTCGGCCCCAGCATTTT. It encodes CASTSSRPQHF.

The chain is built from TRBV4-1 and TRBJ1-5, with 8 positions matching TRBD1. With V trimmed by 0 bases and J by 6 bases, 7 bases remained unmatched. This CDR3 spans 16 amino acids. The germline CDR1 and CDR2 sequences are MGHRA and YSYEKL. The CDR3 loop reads CASSQEWGQAPQPQHF. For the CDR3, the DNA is TGCGCCAGCAGCCAAGAATGGGGACAGGCCCCTCAGCCCCAGCATTTT.

The DNA of the CDR3 is TGTGCCAGCTCATTTGATTCTGCAACTAATGAAAAACTGTTTTTT. Protein sequence: CASSFDSATNEKLFF. The rearrangement links TRBV18 to TRBJ1-4; D ambiguous. Looked up from germline, CDR1 is KGHSH and CDR2 is LQKENI. V shed 5 bases and J shed 0 bases, with 10 bases lying between them. This CDR3 is built from 15 residues.

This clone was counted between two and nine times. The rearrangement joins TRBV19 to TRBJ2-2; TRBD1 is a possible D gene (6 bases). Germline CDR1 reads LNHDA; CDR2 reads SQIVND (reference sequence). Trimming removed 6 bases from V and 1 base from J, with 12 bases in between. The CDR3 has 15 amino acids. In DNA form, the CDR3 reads TGTGCCAGTAGAAGTGGACAGAAGAACACCGGGGAGCTGTTTTTT. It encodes CASRSGQKNTGELFF.

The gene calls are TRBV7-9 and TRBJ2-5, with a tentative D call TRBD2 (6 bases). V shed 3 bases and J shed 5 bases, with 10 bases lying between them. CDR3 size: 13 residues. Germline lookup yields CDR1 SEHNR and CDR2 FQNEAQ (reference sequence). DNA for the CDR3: TGTGCCAGCAGCTTGGAGGGAGTGGAGACCCAGTACTTC. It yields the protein CASSLEGVETQYF.

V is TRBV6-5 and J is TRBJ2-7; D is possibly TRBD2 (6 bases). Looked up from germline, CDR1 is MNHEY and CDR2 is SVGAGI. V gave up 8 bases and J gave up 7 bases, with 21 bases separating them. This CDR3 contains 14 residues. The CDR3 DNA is TGTGCCAGCCGAAGACGGAGGGCAGGAGGTGAGCAGTACTTC. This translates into CASRRRRAGGEQYF.

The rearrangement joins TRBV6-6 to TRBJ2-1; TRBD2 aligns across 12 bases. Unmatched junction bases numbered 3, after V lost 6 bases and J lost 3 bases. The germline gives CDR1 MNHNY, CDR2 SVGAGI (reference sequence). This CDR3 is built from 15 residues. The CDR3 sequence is CASRGLAGLYNEQFF. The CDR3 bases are TGTGCCAGCAGAGGACTAGCGGGACTCTACAATGAGCAGTTCTTC.

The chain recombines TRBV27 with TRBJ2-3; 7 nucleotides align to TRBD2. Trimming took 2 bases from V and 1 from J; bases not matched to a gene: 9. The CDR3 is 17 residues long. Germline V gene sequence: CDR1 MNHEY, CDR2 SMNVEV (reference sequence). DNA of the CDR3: TGTGCCAGCAGTTTAGCCGGACTAGGGTTTGGCACAGATACGCAGTATTTT. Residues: CASSLAGLGFGTDTQYF.